The 24 T cell receptor beta chains reported below all come from one sample, sequenced in a study of response to subunit inactivated influenza vaccine (dated by TCRdb to the late 2010s). Libraries came from RT-PCR. Sequencing instrument: Illumina HiSeq 2500. TCRdb cleaned the public reads at Q25 with fastp, built clones with MiXCR and kept in-frame beta chains. Rows matching on CDR3 protein sequence are summarized as one entry with the most common DNA and genes. The sample table lists 600,000 to 850,000 distinct CDR3 sequences, around 13% of them with a count of one. The ten largest account for less than 8.5% of the sample. This specimen was PBMCs from blood, taken less than 15 days before vaccination. The receptors here all came from a man aged 45-65 years who received an inactivated influenza vaccine. Donor details come from another sample of the same person, matched by shared clones.

The chain joins TRBV12-3 or TRBV12-4 to TRBJ2-3, with D perhaps matching TRBD2 (6 bases). The V gene lost 6 bases and the J gene lost 8 bases, with 12 bases spanning the gap. This CDR3 region has 12 residues. As DNA, the CDR3 is TGTGCCAGCAGCCGTACAGCGGGTACGCAGTATTTT. This gives the protein CASSRTAGTQYF.

This clonotype was seen a few times. V is TRBV7-3 and J is TRBJ2-2, with 7 positions matching TRBD1. This CDR3 region has 14 residues. The germline CDR1 and CDR2 sequences are SGHTA and FQGTGA. With 6 bases clipped from V and 4 bases from J, the junction kept 5 bases outside the gene matches. CDR3 in amino acids: CASRTDRSTGELFF. CDR3 sequence (DNA): TGTGCCAGCAGAACGGACAGGAGCACCGGGGAGCTGTTTTTT.

This clonotype has only a few counts. The chain employs TRBV20-1 and TRBJ2-1; 10 bases are a match to TRBD2. The trim removed 2 bases at V and 4 bases at J, leaving 5 bases unmatched. Germline CDR1 is DFQATT and CDR2 is SNEGSKA (reference sequence). CDR3 length: 15 residues. This chain's CDR3 is CSARISGRAYNEQFF. The CDR3 nucleotides are TGCAGTGCTAGAATAAGCGGGAGGGCATACAATGAGCAGTTCTTC.

This clonotype was seen once. The V call is TRBV5-1, the J call TRBJ2-3, with 8 nucleotides matching TRBD1. The CDR3 is made up of 15 amino acids. Unmatched junction bases numbered 8, after V lost 5 bases and J lost 3 bases. Germline V gene lookup returns CDR1 SGHRS and CDR2 YFSETQ. The DNA for the CDR3 is TGCGCCAGCAGTTACAGGGGACAGGTGACAGATACGCAGTATTTT. Translated: CASSYRGQVTDTQYF. Together with reference TRBV5-1 and TRBJ2-3, the CDR3 gives the full variable domain: KAGVTQTPRYLIKTRGQQVTLSCSPISGHRSVSWYQQTPGQGLQFLFEYFSETQRNKGNFPGRFSGRQFSNSRSEMNVSTLELGDSALYLCASSYRGQVTDTQYFGPGTRLTVL.

Many counts were recorded for this clonotype. This rearrangement joins TRBV6-1 to TRBJ1-2; unclear D gene. The CDR3 has 11 amino acids. Trimming stripped 2 bases from V and 12 bases from J, with 10 bases between. Germline values: CDR1 MNHNS, CDR2 SASEGT. In nucleotides, the CDR3 is TGTGCCAGCAGTGAACGAGGCCCTAACACCTTC. Protein: CASSERGPNTF.

For this clonotype: One end of the junction does not line up with germline, which may come from a read error. J is TRBJ2-1 and V is TRBV12-3 or TRBV12-4; D not certain. This CDR3 comprises 10 residues. In DNA form, the CDR3 reads TGTGCCAGCAGTTATAATGAGCAGATCTTC. Translated, it gives CASSYNEQIF.

This clonotype was detected a few times. This chain uses TRBV6-2 or TRBV6-3 with TRBJ1-2, with TRBD1 identical over 7 bases. The CDR3 has 14 amino acids. V lost 4 bases and J lost 6; bases outside the gene matches: 8. CDR1 is MNHEY, CDR2 SVGEGT, per germline. This chain's CDR3 is CASSSHGQANGYTF. The DNA of the CDR3 is TGTGCCAGCAGTTCTCACGGACAGGCAAATGGCTACACCTTC.

In this sample, this clonotype turned up a few times. A junction end diverges from the germline sequence, so it may reflect a read error. The J gene is TRBJ2-5, the V gene TRBV6-5, with D unresolved. CDR1 and CDR2 from the germline V gene are MNHEY and SVGAGI. The CDR3 totals 13 residues. CDR3 nucleotide sequence: TGTGCCAGCAGTGACTCAGTTCGAGAGACCCAGTACTTC. Translation gives CASSDSVRETQYF.

This chain connects TRBV7-9 to TRBJ1-2, with 9 positions matching TRBD1. CDR1 is SEHNR and CDR2 is FQNEAQ in the germline V gene (reference sequence). Unmatched junction bases numbered 5, after V lost 5 bases and J lost 4 bases. This CDR3 has 14 amino acids. CDR3 nucleotides: TGTGCCAGCAGCCGGGGACAGGGACTCTATGGCTACACCTTC. Its translation: CASSRGQGLYGYTF.

This chain uses TRBV28 with TRBJ1-1; D not resolved. V lost 8 bases and J 1 base, leaving 11 bases between the germline ends. The germline CDR1 and CDR2 sequences are MDHEN and SYDVKM. The CDR3 has 13 residues. The CDR3 is CASGKFKNTEAFF. The CDR3 DNA is TGTGCCAGCGGAAAGTTCAAGAACACTGAAGCTTTCTTT. Drawing the rest from reference TRBV28 and TRBJ1-1, the complete variable domain is DVKVTQSSRYLVKRTGEKVFLECVQDMDHENMFWYRQDPGLGLRLIYFSYDVKMKEKGDIPEGYSVSREKKERFSLILESASTNQTSMYLCASGKFKNTEAFFGQGTRLTVV.

The chain uses TRBV7-2 and TRBJ1-4, with D possibly being TRBD1 (5 bases). V lost 5 bases, J lost 3 bases, and 13 bases lay in between. The CDR3 runs to 15 residues. In germline, CDR1 is SGHTA, CDR2 FQGNSA. The CDR3 spells CASSQVGGANEKLFF. Written as DNA, the CDR3 is TGTGCCAGCAGCCAAGTGGGGGGGGCTAATGAAAAACTGTTTTTT.

This clonotype was counted only a few times. V gene TRBV12-3 or TRBV12-4 combines with J gene TRBJ2-3; D is perhaps TRBD1 or TRBD2 (6 bases each). V was pared by 3 bases and J by 8 bases, with 12 bases between. CDR3 size: 13 residues. CDR3 nucleotide sequence: TGTGCCAGCAGTTTTAACAGGGAGGTTACGCAGTATTTT. It encodes CASSFNREVTQYF.

This clonotype was seen more than once but under ten times. The chain has TRBV12-3 or TRBV12-4 and TRBJ1-2; D remains unclear. The V end lost 5 bases, the J end lost 3 bases, and 13 bases lay between the germline ends. CDR3 length equals 14 residues. Here the CDR3 reads CASSKREGDYGYTF. The CDR3 coding sequence is TGTGCCAGCAGTAAAAGGGAGGGAGACTATGGCTACACCTTC.

This clonotype appeared a few times. The gene calls are TRBV7-3 and TRBJ2-2; D call uncertain. CDR3 length: 13 residues. Germline V gene lookup returns CDR1 SGHTA and CDR2 FQGTGA. V was shortened by 4 bases and J by 4 bases, with 7 bases between the two germline ends. CDR3 sequence reads: CASSSRITGELFF. CDR3 DNA: TGTGCCAGCAGCTCCAGGATCACCGGGGAGCTGTTTTTT.

This clonotype was seen only a few times. The V call is TRBV4-3, the J call TRBJ2-1, with 7 nucleotides matching TRBD2. V trimming: 3 bases; J trimming: 9 bases; junction bases outside the gene matches: 8. Germline CDR1 reads LGHNA; CDR2 reads YSLEER. This CDR3 region has 14 residues. DNA of the CDR3: TGCGCCAGCAGCCATAGAAGACTAGCAGCTGAGCAGTTCTTC. This gives the protein CASSHRRLAAEQFF.

V usage is TRBV29-1 and J usage is TRBJ2-7; D is perhaps TRBD1 (6 bases). V was shortened by 4 bases and J by 2 bases, with 9 bases between the two germline ends. Germline CDR1 SQVTM, CDR2 ANQGSEA. The CDR3 consists of 12 residues. The CDR3 is CSVGDTPYEQYF. The CDR3, as DNA: TGCAGCGTTGGGGACACTCCCTACGAGCAGTACTTC.

This clonotype has just a few counts. This rearrangement joins TRBV7-9 to TRBJ2-7, with 7 bases that match TRBD1. Trimming cost V 4 bases and J 2 bases; bases outside gene matches: 5. The CDR3 runs 14 residues. Germline V gene data show CDR1 as SEHNR and CDR2 as FQNEAQ (reference sequence). The DNA of the CDR3 is TGTGCCAGCAGCTCAGGGGGACAAACCTACGAGCAGTACTTC. Translated: CASSSGGQTYEQYF. The full variable domain, its missing parts supplied by reference TRBV7-9 and TRBJ2-7, is DTGVSQNPRHKITKRGQNVTFRCDPISEHNRLYWYRQTLGQGPEFLTYFQNEAQLEKSRLLSDRFSAERPKGSFSTLEIQRTEQGDSAMYLCASSSGGQTYEQYFGPGTRLTVT.

This clonotype was seen many times. The V and J genes are TRBV3-1 and TRBJ2-1, with D perhaps assigned TRBD1 or TRBD2 (5 bases each). V lost 1 base and J 7 bases, leaving 11 bases between the germline ends. This CDR3 comprises 14 residues. Germline CDR1 is LGHDT and CDR2 is YNNKEL (reference sequence). The CDR3 DNA sequence: TGTGCCAGCAGCCAAGCGCCAGGGAGTAATGAGCAGTTCTTC. Its protein product is CASSQAPGSNEQFF.

This clonotype was seen a single time. One junction end disagrees with the germline gene, perhaps due to a read error. For the CDR3, the DNA is TGTGCCAGCGGCTTGGAGCTCGAGGGTAACACTGAAGCTTTCTTT. Translation gives CASGLELEGNTEAFF. The chain has TRBV5-6 and TRBJ1-1; D gene ambiguous. The CDR3 has 15 amino acids. CDR1 SGHDT and CDR2 YYEEEE come from the germline V gene.

The gene calls are TRBV4-1 and TRBJ2-2, with a weak D call TRBD1 (5 bases). This CDR3 is 16 amino acids long. In germline, CDR1 is MGHRA, CDR2 YSYEKL. V lost 1 base, J lost 1 base, and 10 bases lay in between. This CDR3 reads CASSQVGLVNTGELFF. As DNA, the CDR3 is TGCGCCAGCAGCCAAGTGGGGCTAGTGAACACCGGGGAGCTGTTTTTT.

The V gene is TRBV11-2, the J gene TRBJ2-7; D is possibly TRBD1 (5 bases). Germline CDR1 SGHAT, CDR2 FQNNGV. The CDR3 is 16 residues long. The ends were cut back, 1 base at V and 3 bases at J, with 16 bases in the middle. CDR3 in amino acids: CASSLGPSGIFYEQYF. The CDR3, as DNA: TGTGCCAGCAGCTTAGGGCCTTCAGGGATCTTCTACGAGCAGTACTTC. Variable domain in full (rest from reference TRBV11-2 and TRBJ2-7): EAGVAQSPRYKIIEKRQSVAFWCNPISGHATLYWYQQILGQGPKLLIQFQNNGVVDDSQLPKDRFSAERLKGVDSTLKIQPAKLEDSAVYLCASSLGPSGIFYEQYFGPGTRLTVT.

The rearrangement joins TRBV6-2 or TRBV6-3 to TRBJ2-2; D possibly corresponds to TRBD2 (5 bases). From germline, CDR1 is MNHEY and CDR2 SVGEGT. Trimming shortened V by 4 bases and J by 7 bases, and 10 bases separated the two germline ends. There are 13 residues in the CDR3. The CDR3: CASSSSGYGELFF. The CDR3 coding sequence is TGTGCCAGCAGTTCATCGGGGTACGGGGAGCTGTTTTTT.

In its sample, this clonotype was seen many times. The rearrangement uses TRBV4-2 and TRBJ2-7; TRBD2 might be the D (5 bases). The V and J ends lost 1 base and 6 bases respectively, with 16 bases between them. Germline-derived CDR1 and CDR2 are LGHNA and YNFKEQ. The CDR3 is made up of 15 amino acids. The CDR3 coding sequence is TGTGCCAGCAGCCAAGGATACGGAAGGAGCGGCGAGCAGTACTTC. Protein: CASSQGYGRSGEQYF.

The CDR3 region has the DNA TGCAGCGTCCAGACAGAGAGCTCCTACGAGCAGTACTTC. It is translated as CSVQTESSYEQYF. V usage is TRBV29-1 and J usage is TRBJ2-7; D possibly corresponds to TRBD1 (5 bases). Germline CDR1 reads SQVTM; CDR2 reads ANQGSEA. V lost 6 bases and J 0 bases, leaving 12 bases between the germline ends. The CDR3 runs to 13 residues.